Listed below are T cell receptor beta chains from one sample, sequenced in a study. TCRdb processed the RT-PCR reads anew with MiXCR; each CDR3 protein has one entry. The sample lists more than 600,000 distinct CDR3 sequences, 14% occurring once. Sequencing was performed on memory CD4+ T cells from blood. These TCRs come from a female donor in good health, serving as a healthy control. Each CDR3 is given without its conserved first and last residue. The D gene is left open where the match is weak. Expanded clones are given a class, and other clones once, few, many or no size at all.

V gene,D gene,clone size,J gene,CDR3 protein
TRBV27,TRBD2,-,TRBJ2-2,ATFPSGGAGRNTGELF
TRBV28,-,-,TRBJ1-2,ASSFSGSYGYT
TRBV10-3,TRBD1,many,TRBJ2-7,ATSWGGQGLHEQY
TRBV24-1,TRBD2,few,TRBJ2-3,ATSERTSGPTDTQY
TRBV9,-,few,TRBJ1-2,ASTPQQVYGYT
TRBV6-2/TRBV6-3,TRBD1,-,TRBJ2-7,ASSYSGQGLSYEQY
TRBV20-1,-,few,TRBJ1-2,SARPLPGRFTLHGYT
TRBV6-2/TRBV6-3,-,-,TRBJ1-4,ASNGEDNEKLF
TRBV3-1,-,-,TRBJ1-1,ASSLAARGTYTEAF
TRBV5-1,-,many,TRBJ2-3,ASRDPRSTDTQY
TRBV20-1,-,-,TRBJ2-4,SARQEKTLGRPRRQY
TRBV20-1,TRBD1,-,TRBJ1-2,SPSTGGSNYGYT
TRBV20-1,-,few,TRBJ1-2,SARDQGDGYT
TRBV5-1,TRBD1,-,TRBJ2-7,ASSSRTGTGVPGEQY
TRBV12-3/TRBV12-4,-,few,TRBJ2-1,ASSFSDSPQF
TRBV9,-,many,TRBJ2-5,ASSVANTRETQY
TRBV12-3/TRBV12-4,-,-,TRBJ1-5,ASSLRGRTHQPQH
TRBV20-1,TRBD2,many,TRBJ2-1,SAPRTSDEQF
TRBV7-2,-,many,TRBJ1-2,ASRTTGPYGYT
TRBV29-1,-,many,TRBJ2-3,SVDGDTQY
TRBV12-3/TRBV12-4,-,many,TRBJ2-3,ASSPPRGRESTDTQY
TRBV18,-,few,TRBJ2-1,ASSTNHGNEQF
TRBV12-3/TRBV12-4,-,-,TRBJ2-2,ASCLWGTANTGELF
TRBV5-4,-,-,TRBJ2-2,ASSSYGSGELF
TRBV4-3,TRBD2,few,TRBJ2-3,ASSRGGSGDHLTDTQY
TRBV6-1,-,few,TRBJ1-4,ASMEVAGEKLF
TRBV9,-,-,TRBJ2-2,ASSVEGPYTGELF
TRBV5-1,-,-,TRBJ2-2,ASSWLEAGELF
TRBV24-1,-,-,TRBJ2-1,ATSDLEVLSYNEQF
TRBV24-1,-,-,TRBJ2-1,ATSGWNNEQF
TRBV12-3/TRBV12-4,-,many,TRBJ1-3,AGQGTGNTIY
TRBV7-2,-,few,TRBJ1-1,ASSSGARSPAF
TRBV6-5,-,many,TRBJ1-1,ASSYRRNTEAF
TRBV7-2,-,many,TRBJ2-1,ASRAPWENNEQF
TRBV9,-,-,TRBJ1-1,ASSVDKTEAF
TRBV28,TRBD2,-,TRBJ2-3,ASSLPAGGADTQY
TRBV10-3,TRBD2,many,TRBJ2-5,AIAGTSGSLQETQY
TRBV5-5,-,few,TRBJ2-2,ASASTGATGELF
TRBV15,-,many,TRBJ1-6,ATSRDSRFDGVLH
TRBV7-2,TRBD2,many,TRBJ2-3,ASSPGTSGTDTQY
TRBV9,TRBD2,-,TRBJ2-3,ATSTSGGQGDTQY
TRBV9,TRBD1,-,TRBJ2-1,ASSVVPQGVYNEQF
TRBV5-1,TRBD2,few,TRBJ2-1,ASSSTSGSSEQF
TRBV19,-,once,TRBJ2-3,ASSSHRLGGPDTQY
TRBV12-3/TRBV12-4,-,many,TRBJ2-2,ASRGQGSTGELF
TRBV4-1,TRBD2,-,TRBJ2-1,ASSQGWGTGGNEQF
TRBV7-2,TRBD2,-,TRBJ2-3,ASSLGLAGPRTDTQY
TRBV6-1,-,-,TRBJ2-3,ASEDYRTDTQY
TRBV5-8,TRBD1,-,TRBJ2-1,ASSPDREGSNEQF
TRBV12-3/TRBV12-4,TRBD1,-,TRBJ2-5,ASSDRVETQY
TRBV7-2,TRBD2,many,TRBJ2-7,ASSFGGGLLEQY
TRBV20-1,TRBD1,few,TRBJ2-1,SAGTGSYNEQF
TRBV9,-,-,TRBJ1-5,ASSVGNGQPQH
TRBV6-1,-,few,TRBJ1-3,ASSELNTIY
TRBV11-2,TRBD1,few,TRBJ1-1,ASSPDRAYEAF